The T cell receptor (beta chain) described here comes from a study of T cell responses to AZD1222 COVID-19 vaccine. Second-dose schedules of about 4 or about 12 weeks were combined. The method was immunoSEQ multiplex PCR; TCRdb's version includes in-frame clones alone and lacks a portion of them. The sample contains under 45,000 clones, approximately 88% of which appear only once. Looked up from germline, CDR1 is SGHAT and CDR2 is FQNNGV. V was shortened by 1 base and J by 9 bases, with 12 bases between the two germline ends. The CDR3 has 14 residues. This TCR was sampled from an adult who received the AZD1222 COVID-19 vaccine. The specimen comprised peripheral blood, sampled 28 days after the second AZD1222 dose. V and J are TRBV11-2 and TRBJ2-2; D is unclear. CDR3 region: CASSLGSRLRELFF. In DNA, the CDR3 is TGTGCCAGCAGCTTAGGAAGTAGGCTGAGGGAGCTGTTTTTT.